Listed below are T cell receptor beta chains from one sample, sequenced in a study of blood T cell repertoires in COVID-19. The assay was immunoSEQ multiplex PCR, and TCRdb's table has in-frame clones only and misses some. The sample shows 310,000 or so clones, approximately 89% of them seen only once. Material: peripheral blood. The receptors derive from a young woman with COVID-19, enrolled during active disease. The CDR3 runs from the conserved cysteine through the conserved F or W. A D gene is named only where the DNA matches it firmly.

CDR3 protein,V gene,J gene,D gene
CASSREVGEAFF,TRBV27,TRBJ1-1,.
CASSVNRALGEQYF,TRBV5-1,TRBJ2-7,.
CASSRDRGWSNTGELFF,TRBV27,TRBJ2-2,TRBD1
CASSLAGLSGELFF,TRBV7-9,TRBJ2-2,.
CASSETSGIPYEQYF,TRBV6-1,TRBJ2-7,TRBD2
CASSGGTSGDTGELFF,TRBV9,TRBJ2-2,TRBD2
CASSLYSGQYSGANVLTF,TRBV27,TRBJ2-6,TRBD1
CATSDPGTSSDTQYF,TRBV24-1,TRBJ2-3,TRBD2
CASSLGLSGGTGELFF,TRBV7-3,TRBJ2-2,TRBD2
CASSSQWMGANTEAFF,TRBV5-1,TRBJ1-1,.
CASSFTSGSSYNEQFF,TRBV5-1,TRBJ2-1,TRBD2
CASSLRGNGNTIYF,TRBV27,TRBJ1-3,.
CAIRGTGEDQPQHF,TRBV10-3,TRBJ1-5,TRBD1
CASSSKITRDRGSYNSPLHF,TRBV5-8,TRBJ1-6,TRBD1
CASSLATTGYGYTF,TRBV7-2,TRBJ1-2,.
CASSPSGSSTDTQYF,TRBV3-1/TRBV3-2,TRBJ2-3,TRBD2
CASSLLIGTGELFF,TRBV5-1,TRBJ2-2,.
CASSLELNQPQHF,TRBV7-2,TRBJ1-5,.
CASSQGLAGGNSYNEQFF,TRBV5-4,TRBJ2-1,TRBD2
CASSPPLTYEQYF,TRBV5-8,TRBJ2-7,.
CASNGQGHTGELFF,TRBV6-5,TRBJ2-2,TRBD1
CASSHQGGNEQFF,TRBV5-1,TRBJ2-1,.